This paragraph reports one T cell receptor beta chain. These data come from a study of memory CD4+ T cells and cytomegalovirus serostatus. Single viable CD3+CD4+CD8-CD45RO+ cells were sorted as the memory CD4+ T cells. Data came from immunoSEQ multiplex PCR; TCRdb stores just in-frame clones and leaves some out. This table holds about 48,000 clones, about three quarters found once. Trimming cost V 6 bases and J 4 bases; bases outside gene matches: 8. In germline, CDR1 is SNHLY, CDR2 FYNNEI. CDR3 length: 17 amino acids. The sequence came from an adult in good health and CMV-seronegative. The gene calls are TRBV2 and TRBJ2-1; 14 bases align to TRBD2. The source material was memory CD4+ T cells from blood. The CDR3 bases are TGTGCCAGCAGCCATCCGACTAGCGGGAGGGGTTACAATGAGCAGTTCTTC. Residues: CASSHPTSGRGYNEQFF.